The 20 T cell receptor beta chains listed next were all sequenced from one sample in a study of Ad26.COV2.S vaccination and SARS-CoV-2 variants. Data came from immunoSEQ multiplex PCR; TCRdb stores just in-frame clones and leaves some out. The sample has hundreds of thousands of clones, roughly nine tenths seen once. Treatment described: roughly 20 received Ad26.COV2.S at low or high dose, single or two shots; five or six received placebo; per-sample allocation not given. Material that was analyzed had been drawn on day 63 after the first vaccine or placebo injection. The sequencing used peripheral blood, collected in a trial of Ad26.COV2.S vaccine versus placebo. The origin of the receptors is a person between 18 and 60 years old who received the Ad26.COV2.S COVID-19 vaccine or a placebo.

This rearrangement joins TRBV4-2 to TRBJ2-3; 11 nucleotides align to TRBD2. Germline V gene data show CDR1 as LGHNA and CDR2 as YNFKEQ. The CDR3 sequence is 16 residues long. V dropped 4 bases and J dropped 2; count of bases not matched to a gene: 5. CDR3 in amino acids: CASSLLTSGVTDTQYF. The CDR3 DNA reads TGTGCCAGCAGCCTCCTGACTAGCGGGGTCACAGATACGCAGTATTTT.

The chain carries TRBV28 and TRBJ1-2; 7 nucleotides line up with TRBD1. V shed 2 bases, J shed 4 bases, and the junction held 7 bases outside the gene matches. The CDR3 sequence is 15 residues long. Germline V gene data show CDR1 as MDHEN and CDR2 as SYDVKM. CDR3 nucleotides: TGTGCCAGCAGTTTAGAAAGGGGGCTTAGCTATGGCTACACCTTC. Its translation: CASSLERGLSYGYTF.

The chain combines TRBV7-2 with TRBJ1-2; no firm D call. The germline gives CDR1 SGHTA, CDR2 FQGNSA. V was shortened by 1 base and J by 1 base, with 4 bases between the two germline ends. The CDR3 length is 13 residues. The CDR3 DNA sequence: TGTGCCAGCAGCTTAGGGAATAACTATGGCTACACCTTC. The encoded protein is CASSLGNNYGYTF.

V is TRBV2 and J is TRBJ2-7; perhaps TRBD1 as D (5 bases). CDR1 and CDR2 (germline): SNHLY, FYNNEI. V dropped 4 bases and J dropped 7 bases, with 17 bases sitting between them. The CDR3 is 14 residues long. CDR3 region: CASSVLQVPIEQYV. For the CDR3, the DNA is TGTGCCAGCAGTGTCTTACAGGTTCCGATAGAGCAGTACGTC.

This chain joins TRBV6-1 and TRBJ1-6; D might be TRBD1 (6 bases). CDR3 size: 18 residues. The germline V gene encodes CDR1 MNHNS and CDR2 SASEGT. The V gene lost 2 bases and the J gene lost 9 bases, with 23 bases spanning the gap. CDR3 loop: CASSERGRRGMGLSPLHF. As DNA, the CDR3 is TGTGCCAGCAGTGAAAGGGGGAGGCGAGGGATGGGGCTTTCACCCCTCCACTTT.

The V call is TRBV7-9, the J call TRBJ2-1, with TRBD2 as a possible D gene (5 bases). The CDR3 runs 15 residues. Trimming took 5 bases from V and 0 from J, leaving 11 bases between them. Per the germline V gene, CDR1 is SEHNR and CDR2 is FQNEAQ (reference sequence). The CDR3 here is CASSLAGYSYNEQFF. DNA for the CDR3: TGTGCCAGCAGCCTGGCGGGTTACTCCTACAATGAGCAGTTCTTC.

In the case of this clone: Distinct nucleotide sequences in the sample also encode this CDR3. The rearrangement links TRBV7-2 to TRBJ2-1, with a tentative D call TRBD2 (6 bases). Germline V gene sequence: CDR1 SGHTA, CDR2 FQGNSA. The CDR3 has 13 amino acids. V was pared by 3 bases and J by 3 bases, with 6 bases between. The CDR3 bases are TGTGCCAGCAGCTTGACTAGCTACAATGAGCAGTTCTTC. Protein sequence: CASSLTSYNEQFF. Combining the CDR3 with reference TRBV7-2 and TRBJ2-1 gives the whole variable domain GAGVSQSPSNKVTEKGKDVELRCDPISGHTALYWYRQSLGQGLEFLIYFQGNSAPDKSGLPSDRFSAERTGGSVSTLTIQRTQQEDSAVYLCASSLTSYNEQFFGPGTRLTVL.

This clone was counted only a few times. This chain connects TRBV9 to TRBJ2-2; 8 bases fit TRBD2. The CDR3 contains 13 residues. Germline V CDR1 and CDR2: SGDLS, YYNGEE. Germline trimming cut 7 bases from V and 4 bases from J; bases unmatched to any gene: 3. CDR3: CASSGGGTGELFF. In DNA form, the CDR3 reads TGTGCCAGCTCGGGAGGGGGCACCGGGGAGCTGTTTTTT.

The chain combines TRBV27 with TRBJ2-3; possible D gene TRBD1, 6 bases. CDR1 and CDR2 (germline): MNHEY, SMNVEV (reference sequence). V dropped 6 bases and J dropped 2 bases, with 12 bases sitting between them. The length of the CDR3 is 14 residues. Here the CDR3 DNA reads TGTGCCAGCAGCCTTAGACAGGACACAGATACGCAGTATTTT. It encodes CASSLRQDTDTQYF.

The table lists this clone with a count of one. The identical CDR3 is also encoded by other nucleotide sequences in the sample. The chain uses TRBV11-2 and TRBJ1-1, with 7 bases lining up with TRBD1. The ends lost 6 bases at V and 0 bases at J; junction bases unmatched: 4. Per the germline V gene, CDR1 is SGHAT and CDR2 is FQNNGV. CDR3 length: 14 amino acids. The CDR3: CASSYRGLNTEAFF. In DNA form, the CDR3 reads TGTGCCAGCAGTTACAGGGGCTTGAACACTGAAGCTTTCTTT.

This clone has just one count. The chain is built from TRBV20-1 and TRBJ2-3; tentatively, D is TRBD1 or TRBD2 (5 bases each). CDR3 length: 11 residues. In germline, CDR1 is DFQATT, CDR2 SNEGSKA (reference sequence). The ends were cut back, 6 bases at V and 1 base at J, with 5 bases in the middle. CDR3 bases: TGCAGTGCGGGGGGCACAGATACGCAGTATTTT. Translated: CSAGGTDTQYF.

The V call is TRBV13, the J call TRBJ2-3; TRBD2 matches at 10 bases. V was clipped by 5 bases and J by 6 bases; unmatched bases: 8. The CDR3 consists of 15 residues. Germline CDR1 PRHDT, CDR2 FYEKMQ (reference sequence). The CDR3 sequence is CASSPRLAGEDTQYF. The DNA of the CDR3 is TGTGCCAGCAGCCCCCGACTAGCGGGTGAGGATACGCAGTATTTT.

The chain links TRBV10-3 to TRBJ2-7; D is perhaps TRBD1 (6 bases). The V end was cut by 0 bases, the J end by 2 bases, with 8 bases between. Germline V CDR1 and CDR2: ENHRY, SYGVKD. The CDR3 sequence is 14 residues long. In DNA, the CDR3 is TGTGCCATCAGTGAGTCAACAGGGACCTACGAGCAGTACTTC. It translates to CAISESTGTYEQYF.

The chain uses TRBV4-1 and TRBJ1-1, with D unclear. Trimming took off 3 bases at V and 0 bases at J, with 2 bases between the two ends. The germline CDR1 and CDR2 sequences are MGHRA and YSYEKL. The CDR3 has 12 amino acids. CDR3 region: CASSHVNTEAFF. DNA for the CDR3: TGCGCCAGCAGCCATGTGAACACTGAAGCTTTCTTT.

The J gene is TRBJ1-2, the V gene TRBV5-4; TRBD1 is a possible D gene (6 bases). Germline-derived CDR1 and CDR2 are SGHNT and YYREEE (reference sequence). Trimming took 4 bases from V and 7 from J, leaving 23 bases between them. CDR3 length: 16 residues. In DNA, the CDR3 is TGTGCCAGCAGCCTAGGCGGGGGGGCGCAAATGGGTGGCTACACCTTC. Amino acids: CASSLGGGAQMGGYTF.

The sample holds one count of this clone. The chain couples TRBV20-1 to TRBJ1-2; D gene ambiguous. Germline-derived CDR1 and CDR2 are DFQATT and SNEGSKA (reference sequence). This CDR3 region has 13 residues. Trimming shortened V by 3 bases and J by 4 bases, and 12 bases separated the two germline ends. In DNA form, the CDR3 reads TGCAGTGCTAGTGAGGTCTCTTTCTATGGCTACACCTTC. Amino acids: CSASEVSFYGYTF.

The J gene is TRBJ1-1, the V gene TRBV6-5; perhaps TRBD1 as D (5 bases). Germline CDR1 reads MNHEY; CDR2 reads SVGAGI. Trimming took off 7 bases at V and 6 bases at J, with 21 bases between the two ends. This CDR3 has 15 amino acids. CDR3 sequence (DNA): TGTGCCAGCATTTGGGTGGCAGGGAAGACCCCTGAAGCTTTCTTT. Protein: CASIWVAGKTPEAFF.

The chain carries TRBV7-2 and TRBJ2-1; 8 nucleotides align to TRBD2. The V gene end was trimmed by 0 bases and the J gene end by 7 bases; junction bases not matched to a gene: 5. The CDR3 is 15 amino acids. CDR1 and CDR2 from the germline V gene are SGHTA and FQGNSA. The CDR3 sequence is CASSLAVAGYNEQFF. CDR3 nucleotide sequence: TGTGCCAGCAGCTTAGCTGTAGCGGGGTATAATGAGCAGTTCTTC. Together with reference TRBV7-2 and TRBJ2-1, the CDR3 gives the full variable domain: GAGVSQSPSNKVTEKGKDVELRCDPISGHTALYWYRQSLGQGLEFLIYFQGNSAPDKSGLPSDRFSAERTGGSVSTLTIQRTQQEDSAVYLCASSLAVAGYNEQFFGPGTRLTVL.

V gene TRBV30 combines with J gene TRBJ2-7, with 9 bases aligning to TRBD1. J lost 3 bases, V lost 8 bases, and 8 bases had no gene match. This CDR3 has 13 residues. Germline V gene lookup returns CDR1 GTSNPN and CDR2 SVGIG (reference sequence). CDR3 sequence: CAASGTGLYEQYF. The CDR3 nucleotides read TGTGCCGCCTCCGGGACAGGGCTCTACGAGCAGTACTTC.

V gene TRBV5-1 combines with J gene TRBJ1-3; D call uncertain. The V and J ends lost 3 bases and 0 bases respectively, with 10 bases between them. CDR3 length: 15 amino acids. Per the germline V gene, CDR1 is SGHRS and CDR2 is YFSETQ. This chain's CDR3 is CASSWAGSSGNTIYF. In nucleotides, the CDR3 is TGCGCCAGCAGCTGGGCAGGCTCCTCTGGAAACACCATATATTTT.